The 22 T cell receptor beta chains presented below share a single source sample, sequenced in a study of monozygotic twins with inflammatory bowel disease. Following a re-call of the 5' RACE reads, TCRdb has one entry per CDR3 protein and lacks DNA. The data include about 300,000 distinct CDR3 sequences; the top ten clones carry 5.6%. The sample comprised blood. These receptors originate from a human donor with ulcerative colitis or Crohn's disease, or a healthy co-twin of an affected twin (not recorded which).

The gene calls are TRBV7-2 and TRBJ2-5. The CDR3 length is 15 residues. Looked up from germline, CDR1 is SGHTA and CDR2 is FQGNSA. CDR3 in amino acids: CASSLGPILGETQYF.

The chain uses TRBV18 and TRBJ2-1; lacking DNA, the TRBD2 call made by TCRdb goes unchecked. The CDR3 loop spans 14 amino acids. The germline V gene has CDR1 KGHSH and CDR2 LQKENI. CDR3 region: CASSPTTSPNEQFF.

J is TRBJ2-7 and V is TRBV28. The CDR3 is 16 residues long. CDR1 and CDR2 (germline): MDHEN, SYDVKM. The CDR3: CASSLFYARSSYEQYF.

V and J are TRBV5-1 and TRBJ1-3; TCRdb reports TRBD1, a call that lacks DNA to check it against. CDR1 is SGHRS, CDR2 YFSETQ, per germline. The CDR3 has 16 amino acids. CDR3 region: CASSPWTGKTGNTIYF.

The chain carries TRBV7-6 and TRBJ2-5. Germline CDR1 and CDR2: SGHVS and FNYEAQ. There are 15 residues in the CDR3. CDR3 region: CASSLVASGQETQYF.

This CDR3 is CASKRASQQETQYF. This chain uses TRBV5-1 with TRBJ2-5; the D call of TRBD2 rests on TCRdb alone, since no DNA is present to check it. CDR3 length: 14 amino acids. The germline V gene has CDR1 SGHRS and CDR2 YFSETQ.

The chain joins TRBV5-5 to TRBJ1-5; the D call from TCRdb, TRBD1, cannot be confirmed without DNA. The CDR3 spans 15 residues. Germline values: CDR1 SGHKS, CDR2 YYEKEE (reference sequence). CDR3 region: CASSLGGTSNQPQHF.

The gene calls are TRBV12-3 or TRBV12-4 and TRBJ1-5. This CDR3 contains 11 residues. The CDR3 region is CASSQFEPQHF.

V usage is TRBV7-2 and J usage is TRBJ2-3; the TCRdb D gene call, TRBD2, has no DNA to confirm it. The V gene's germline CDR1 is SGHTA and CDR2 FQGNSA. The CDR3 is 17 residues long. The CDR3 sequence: CASSPIRLAGDGDTQYF.

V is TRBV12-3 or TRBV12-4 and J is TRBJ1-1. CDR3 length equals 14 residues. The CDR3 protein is CASSLEVGLTEAFF.

The CDR3 loop is CSGKITGLRGYGYTF. The chain combines TRBV29-1 with TRBJ1-2; lacking DNA, the TRBD1 call made by TCRdb goes unchecked. CDR1 and CDR2 from the germline V gene are SQVTM and ANQGSEA. CDR3 length: 15 residues.

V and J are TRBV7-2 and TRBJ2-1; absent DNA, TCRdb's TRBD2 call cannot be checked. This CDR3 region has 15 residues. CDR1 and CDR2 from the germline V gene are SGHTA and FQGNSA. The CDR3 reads CASSPEGLSYNEQFF.

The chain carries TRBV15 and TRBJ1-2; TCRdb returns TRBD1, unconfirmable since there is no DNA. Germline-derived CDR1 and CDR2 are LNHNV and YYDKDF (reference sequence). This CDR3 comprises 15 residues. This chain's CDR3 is CATSLHRGYEDGYTF.

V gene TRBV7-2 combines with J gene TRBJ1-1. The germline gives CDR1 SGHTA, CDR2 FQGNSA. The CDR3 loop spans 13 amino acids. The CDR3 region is CASSLHQDGEAFF.

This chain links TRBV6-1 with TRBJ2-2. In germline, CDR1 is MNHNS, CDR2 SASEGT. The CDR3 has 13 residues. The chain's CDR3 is CASITLITGELFF.

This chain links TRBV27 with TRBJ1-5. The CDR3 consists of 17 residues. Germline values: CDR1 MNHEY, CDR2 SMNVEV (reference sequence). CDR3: CASSLSMWVDSNQPQHF.

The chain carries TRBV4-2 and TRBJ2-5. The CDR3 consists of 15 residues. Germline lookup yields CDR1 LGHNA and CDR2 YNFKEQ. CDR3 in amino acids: CASSQVTLSGETQYF.

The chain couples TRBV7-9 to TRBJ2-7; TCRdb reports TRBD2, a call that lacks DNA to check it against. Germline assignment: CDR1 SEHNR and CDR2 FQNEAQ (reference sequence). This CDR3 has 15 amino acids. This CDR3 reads CASSWSTSGSLEQYF.

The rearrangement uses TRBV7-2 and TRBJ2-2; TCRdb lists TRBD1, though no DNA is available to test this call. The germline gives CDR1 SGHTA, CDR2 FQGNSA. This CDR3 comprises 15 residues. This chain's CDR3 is CASSLTGTANGELFF. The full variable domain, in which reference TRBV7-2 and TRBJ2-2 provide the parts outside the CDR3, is GAGVSQSPSNKVTEKGKDVELRCDPISGHTALYWYRQSLGQGLEFLIYFQGNSAPDKSGLPSDRFSAERTGGSVSTLTIQRTQQEDSAVYLCASSLTGTANGELFFGEGSRLTVL.

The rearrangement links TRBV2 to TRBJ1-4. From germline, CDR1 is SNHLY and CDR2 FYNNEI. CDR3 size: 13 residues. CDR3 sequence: CASSGANREKLFF.

The CDR3 spells CASSSHPTGGISYEQYF. The chain recombines TRBV28 with TRBJ2-7; there is no DNA to check the TCRdb D call of TRBD1. The CDR3 length is 17 residues. Germline V gene lookup returns CDR1 MDHEN and CDR2 SYDVKM.

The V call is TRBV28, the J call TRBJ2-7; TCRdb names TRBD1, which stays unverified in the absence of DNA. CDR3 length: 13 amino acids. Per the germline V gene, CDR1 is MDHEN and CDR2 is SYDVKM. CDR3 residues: CASSLRDTRGQYF.